A selection of T cell receptor beta chains follows, all from one sample in a study of T-cell memory formation after mild COVID-19. In TCRdb, the 5' RACE reads were re-called with MiXCR into one record per CDR3 protein. Here the sample spans about 110,000 distinct CDR3 sequences, about 15% being singletons. The sequenced sample was PBMCs or a T cell subset sorted from them (not recorded which). These receptors originate from an adult woman who had mild COVID-19 (a few samples of this study predate the infection). Cell type and time point are not known. Both conserved end residues are part of each CDR3. Fields, in order: J gene, clone size, V gene, D gene, CDR3 DNA, CDR3 protein. D genes are given only for firm matches. Size tells how often a clone was seen (once, few, many) or the class of an expanded clone, and some rows leave it out.

TRBJ1-1	-	TRBV5-1	-	TGCGCCAGCAGCTTGGTCCGGGGACTGAACACTGAAGCTTTCTTT	CASSLVRGLNTEAFF
TRBJ2-2	-	TRBV2	TRBD2	TGTGCCAGCAGGGGGACTAGCGGGGGGATCACCGGGGAGCTGTTTTTT	CASRGTSGGITGELFF
TRBJ1-2	-	TRBV29-1	TRBD1	TGCAGCACGCGACAGGGTGATGGCTACACCTTC	CSTRQGDGYTF
TRBJ2-7	few	TRBV5-1	-	TGCGCCAGCAGCTTGGACGGGGTCGAGCAGTACTTC	CASSLDGVEQYF
TRBJ2-1	many	TRBV20-1	-	TGCAGTGCCATGTACAATGAGCAGTTCTTC	CSAMYNEQFF
TRBJ2-1	few	TRBV4-2	-	TGTGCCAGCGGCCCCTCAGGGGCCCCCCCTAAGGATGAGCAGTTCTTC	CASGPSGAPPKDEQFF
TRBJ2-1	few	TRBV7-8	TRBD2	TGTGCCAGCAGCTCAGGACTAGCGACGGGATACAATGAGCAGTTCTTC	CASSSGLATGYNEQFF
TRBJ2-2	many	TRBV5-6	-	TGTGCCAGCAGCTTAGGCAGTAACACCGGGGAGCTGTTTTTT	CASSLGSNTGELFF
TRBJ2-1	few	TRBV4-2	TRBD1	TGTGCCAGCAGCCATGGGACAGGGGTATTTGAGCAGTTCTTC	CASSHGTGVFEQFF
TRBJ2-7	-	TRBV4-2	-	TGTGCCAGCAGCCCTAATTTAGGGGACCCCTACGAGCAGTACTTC	CASSPNLGDPYEQYF
TRBJ1-5	medium-sized	TRBV20-1	-	TGCAGTGCTAGGTCCAGGGGAGTTTATAGCAATCAGCCCCAGCATTTT	CSARSRGVYSNQPQHF
TRBJ1-2	once	TRBV7-2	-	TGTGCCAGCAGCTTAGCGTATGGTGGAGGCTACACCTTC	CASSLAYGGGYTF
TRBJ1-5	few	TRBV7-8	-	TGTGCCAGCAGCCCCGTGGCGACAGTCAATCAGCCCCAGCATTTT	CASSPVATVNQPQHF
TRBJ2-1	few	TRBV7-3	TRBD2	TGTGCCAGCAGCTTAACTAGCGGGGTTGAGCAGTTCTTC	CASSLTSGVEQFF
TRBJ2-5	-	TRBV7-8	-	TGTGCCAGCAGCTCCCTACAGGGCAAAGAGACCCAGTACTTC	CASSSLQGKETQYF
TRBJ2-1	once	TRBV24-1	-	TGTGCCACCAGTGAAATTGGGGATGAGCAGTTCTTC	CATSEIGDEQFF
TRBJ2-1	-	TRBV9	-	TGTGCCAGCAGCGTGAGTGACGACTCCTACAATGAGCAGTTCTTC	CASSVSDDSYNEQFF
TRBJ2-1	-	TRBV9	-	TGTGCCAGCAGCGGAACCTACAATGAGCAGTTCTTC	CASSGTYNEQFF
TRBJ2-1	many	TRBV29-1	TRBD2	TGCAGCGTCGGGACTAGCGGCCACAATGAGCAGTTCTTC	CSVGTSGHNEQFF
TRBJ2-5	few	TRBV2	TRBD1	TGTGCCAGCAGTGAGGGGGGACAGGGGACTCAAGAGACCCAGTACTTC	CASSEGGQGTQETQYF
TRBJ2-7	-	TRBV29-1	-	TGCAGCGTTGTCCGGGGCTACAGGGAACGCACCTACGAGCAGTACTTC	CSVVRGYRERTYEQYF
TRBJ2-2	many	TRBV4-2	-	TGTGCCAGCAGCCAAGAGGTTGTGACAGCGGGTGCCGGGGAGCTGTTTTTT	CASSQEVVTAGAGELFF
TRBJ2-5	once	TRBV7-9	-	TGTGCCAGCAGCCCCCCTGAGATAGAGACCCAGTACTTC	CASSPPEIETQYF
TRBJ2-2	-	TRBV7-2	-	TGTGCCAGCAGCTCAACAAGCTCCGGGGAGCTGTTTTTT	CASSSTSSGELFF
TRBJ2-1	-	TRBV7-2	TRBD2	TGTGCCAGCTGGTGGGGGGGCAATGAGCAGTTCTTC	CASWWGGNEQFF
TRBJ2-3	-	TRBV20-1	TRBD2	TGCAGTGCTAGAATAGGGTTTCGACTAGCGGGAGCTTCAGATACGCAGTATTTT	CSARIGFRLAGASDTQYF
TRBJ2-1	-	TRBV25-1	-	TGTGCCAGCAGCGGAACATCTTCCAATGAGCAGTTCTTC	CASSGTSSNEQFF
TRBJ2-1	-	TRBV6-5	-	TGTGCCAGCAGTTACGGTCCTGATTCCTACAATGAGCAGTTCTTC	CASSYGPDSYNEQFF
TRBJ2-7	few	TRBV5-5	-	TGTGCCAGCAGCCGCCGGGACGGGAGATACGAGCAGTACTTC	CASSRRDGRYEQYF
TRBJ2-1	once	TRBV25-1	-	TGTGCCAGCAGTGAATATTGGGGGAAGCAGTTCTTC	CASSEYWGKQFF
TRBJ2-3	-	TRBV24-1	-	TGTGCCACCAGTGATTTGGAAGACCAACAGCCCACAGATACGCAGTATTTT	CATSDLEDQQPTDTQYF
TRBJ2-7	many	TRBV5-4	TRBD1	TGTGCCAGCAGCCCCGGGACAGGGAACTACGAGCAGTACTTC	CASSPGTGNYEQYF
TRBJ1-1	-	TRBV9	TRBD1	TGTGCCAGTATAAACAGGCGGACAGGCGGGGCCGGGACTGAAGCTTTCTTT	CASINRRTGGAGTEAFF
TRBJ2-7	many	TRBV4-3	TRBD2	TGCGCCAGCAGCCCGGGGACTAGCGGGTACGAGCAGTACTTC	CASSPGTSGYEQYF
TRBJ2-6	many	TRBV4-2	TRBD2	TGTGCCAGCAGCCACCTAGCGGGAGGATCCGGGGCCAACGTCCTGACTTTC	CASSHLAGGSGANVLTF
TRBJ2-1	few	TRBV5-8	-	TGTGCCAGCAGCCCGGAATACAATGAGCAGTTCTTC	CASSPEYNEQFF
TRBJ2-3	few	TRBV20-1	-	TGCAGTGCTCACAACACCTACCGGGAGAGCACAGATACGCAGTATTTT	CSAHNTYRESTDTQYF
TRBJ1-1	few	TRBV4-3	-	TGCGCCAGCAGCCAGGTGGTTAACACTGAAGCTTTCTTT	CASSQVVNTEAFF
TRBJ2-5	few	TRBV7-9	-	TGTGCCAGCAGCTTAGGGGCGCAAGAGACCCAGTACTTC	CASSLGAQETQYF
TRBJ2-1	-	TRBV4-3	-	TGCGCCAGCAGCCGGTTTAAGTACAATGAGCAGTTCTTC	CASSRFKYNEQFF
TRBJ2-1	-	TRBV12-3/TRBV12-4	TRBD2	TGTGCCAGCAGAGAATGGGGGGGCAATGAGCAGTTCTTC	CASREWGGNEQFF
TRBJ2-1	few	TRBV7-6	-	TGTGCCAGCAGCTCCAGGGGCCCCTACAATGAGCAGTTCTTC	CASSSRGPYNEQFF
TRBJ2-4	few	TRBV6-2/TRBV6-3	TRBD1	TGTGCCAGCAGTTACTCGACCGGGACAGGGGTATACAACATTCAGTACTTC	CASSYSTGTGVYNIQYF
TRBJ1-1	-	TRBV5-8	-	TGTGCCAGCACCCCAGGAGGGAGGAACACTGAAGCTTTCTTT	CASTPGGRNTEAFF
TRBJ1-2	-	TRBV6-2/TRBV6-3	TRBD1	TGTGCCAGCAGTCTAGGGACAGCCTATGGCTACACCTTC	CASSLGTAYGYTF
TRBJ1-1	few	TRBV11-3	-	TGTGCCAGCAGCTTACTCCGGGACAAGACTGAAGCTTTCTTT	CASSLLRDKTEAFF
TRBJ2-1	few	TRBV15	-	TGTGCCACCAGCCCATGGGGAACAATTGAGCAGTTCTTC	CATSPWGTIEQFF